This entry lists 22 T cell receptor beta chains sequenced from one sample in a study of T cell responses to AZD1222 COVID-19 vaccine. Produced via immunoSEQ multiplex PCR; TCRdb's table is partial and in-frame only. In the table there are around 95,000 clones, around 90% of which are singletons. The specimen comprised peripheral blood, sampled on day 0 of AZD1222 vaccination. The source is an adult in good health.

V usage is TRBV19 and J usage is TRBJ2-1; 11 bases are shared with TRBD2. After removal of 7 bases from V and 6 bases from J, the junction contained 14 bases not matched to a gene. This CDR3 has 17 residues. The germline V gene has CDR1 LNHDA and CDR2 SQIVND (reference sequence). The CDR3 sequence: CASNQESLAGGRNEQFF. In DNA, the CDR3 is TGTGCCAGTAATCAGGAAAGCCTAGCGGGAGGTCGCAATGAGCAGTTCTTC.

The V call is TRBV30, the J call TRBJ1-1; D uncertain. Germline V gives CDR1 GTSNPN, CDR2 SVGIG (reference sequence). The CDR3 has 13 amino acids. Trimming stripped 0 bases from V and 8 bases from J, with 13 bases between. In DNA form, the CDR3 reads TGTGCCTGGAGTGTATCCCTGGAAACCGAAGCTTTCTTT. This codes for CAWSVSLETEAFF.

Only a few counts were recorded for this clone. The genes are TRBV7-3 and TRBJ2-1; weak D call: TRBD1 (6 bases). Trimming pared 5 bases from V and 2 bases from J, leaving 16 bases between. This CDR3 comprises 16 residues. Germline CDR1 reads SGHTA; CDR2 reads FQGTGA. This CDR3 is CASSRGRDTTYNEQFF. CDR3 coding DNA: TGTGCCAGCAGCCGAGGTCGGGACACCACCTACAATGAGCAGTTCTTC.

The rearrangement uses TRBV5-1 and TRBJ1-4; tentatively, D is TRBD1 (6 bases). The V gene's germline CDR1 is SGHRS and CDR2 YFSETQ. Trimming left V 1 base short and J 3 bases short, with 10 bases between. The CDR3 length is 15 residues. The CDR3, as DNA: TGCGCCAGCAGCTTGACGGGGGCGGCTAATGAAAAACTGTTTTTT. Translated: CASSLTGAANEKLFF.

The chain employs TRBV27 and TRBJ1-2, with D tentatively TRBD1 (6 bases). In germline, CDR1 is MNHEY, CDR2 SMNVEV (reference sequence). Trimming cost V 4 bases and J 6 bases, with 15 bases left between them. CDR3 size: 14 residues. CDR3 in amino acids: CASSSIRGRDGYTF. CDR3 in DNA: TGTGCCAGCAGTTCAATCAGGGGTCGGGATGGCTACACCTTC.

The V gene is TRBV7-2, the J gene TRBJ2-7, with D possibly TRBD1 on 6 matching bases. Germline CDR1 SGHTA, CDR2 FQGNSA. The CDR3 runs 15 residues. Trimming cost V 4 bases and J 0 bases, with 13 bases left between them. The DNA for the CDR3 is TGTGCCAGCAGCTCGAATGGGGGCGGCTCCTACGAGCAGTACTTC. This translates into CASSSNGGGSYEQYF.

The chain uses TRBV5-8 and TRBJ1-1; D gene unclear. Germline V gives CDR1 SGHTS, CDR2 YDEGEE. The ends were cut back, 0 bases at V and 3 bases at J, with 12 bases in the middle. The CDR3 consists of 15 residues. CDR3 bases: TGTGCCAGCAGCTTGGACGGCGCGGGCGACACTGAAGCTTTCTTT. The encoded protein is CASSLDGAGDTEAFF.

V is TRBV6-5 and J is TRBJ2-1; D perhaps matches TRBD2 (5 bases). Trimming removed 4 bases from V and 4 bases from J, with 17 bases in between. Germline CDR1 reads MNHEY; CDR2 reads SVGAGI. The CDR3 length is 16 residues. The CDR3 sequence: CASSSPQRNLYNEQFF. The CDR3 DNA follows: TGTGCCAGCAGTTCGCCCCAGCGGAATTTATACAATGAGCAGTTCTTC.

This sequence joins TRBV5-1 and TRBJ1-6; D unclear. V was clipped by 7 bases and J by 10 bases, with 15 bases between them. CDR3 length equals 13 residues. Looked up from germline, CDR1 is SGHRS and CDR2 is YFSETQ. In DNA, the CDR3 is TGCGCCAGCTCCGAGGCGGAGGACTCACCCCTCCACTTT. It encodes CASSEAEDSPLHF.

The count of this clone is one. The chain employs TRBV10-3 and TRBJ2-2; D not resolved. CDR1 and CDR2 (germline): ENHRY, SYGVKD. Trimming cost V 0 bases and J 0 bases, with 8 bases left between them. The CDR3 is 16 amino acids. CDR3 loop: CAISESEVTNTGELFF. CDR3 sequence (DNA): TGTGCCATCAGTGAGTCAGAAGTTACGAACACCGGGGAGCTGTTTTTT.

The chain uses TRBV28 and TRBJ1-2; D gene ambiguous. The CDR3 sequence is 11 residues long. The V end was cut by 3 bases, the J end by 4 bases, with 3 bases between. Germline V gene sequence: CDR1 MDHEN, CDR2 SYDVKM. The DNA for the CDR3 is TGTGCCAGCAGTTTCATCTATGGCTACACCTTC. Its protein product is CASSFIYGYTF.

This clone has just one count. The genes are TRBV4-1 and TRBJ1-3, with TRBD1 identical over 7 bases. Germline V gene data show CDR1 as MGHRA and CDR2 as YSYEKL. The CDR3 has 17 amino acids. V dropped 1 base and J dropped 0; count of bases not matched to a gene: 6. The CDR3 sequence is CASSQASTGFSGNTIYF. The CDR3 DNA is TGCGCCAGCAGCCAAGCATCGACAGGGTTCTCTGGAAACACCATATATTTT.

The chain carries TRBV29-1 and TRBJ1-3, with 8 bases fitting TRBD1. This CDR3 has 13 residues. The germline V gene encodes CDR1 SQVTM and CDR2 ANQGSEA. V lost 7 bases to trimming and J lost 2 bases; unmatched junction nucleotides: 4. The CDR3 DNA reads TGCAGCGCAAAACAGGGGGCTGGAAACACCATATATTTT. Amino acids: CSAKQGAGNTIYF.

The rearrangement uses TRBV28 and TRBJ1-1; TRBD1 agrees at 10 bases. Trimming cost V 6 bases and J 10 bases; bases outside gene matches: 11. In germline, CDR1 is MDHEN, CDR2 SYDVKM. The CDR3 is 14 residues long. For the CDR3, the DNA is TGTGCCAGCAGCTCCAGACAGGGGGCTGTTGGAGCTTTCTTT. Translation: CASSSRQGAVGAFF.

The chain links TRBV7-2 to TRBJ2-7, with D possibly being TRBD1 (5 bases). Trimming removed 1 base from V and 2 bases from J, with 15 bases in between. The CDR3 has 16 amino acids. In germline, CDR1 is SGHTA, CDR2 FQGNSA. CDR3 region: CASSLGGPVTPYEQYF. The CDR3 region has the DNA TGTGCCAGCAGCTTAGGGGGCCCAGTTACCCCCTACGAGCAGTACTTC.

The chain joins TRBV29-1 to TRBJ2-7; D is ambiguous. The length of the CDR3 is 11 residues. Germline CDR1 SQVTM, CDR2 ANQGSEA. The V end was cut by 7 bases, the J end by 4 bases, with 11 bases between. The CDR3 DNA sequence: TGCAGCGGATGGGCCGGGTACGAGCAGTACTTC. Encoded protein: CSGWAGYEQYF.

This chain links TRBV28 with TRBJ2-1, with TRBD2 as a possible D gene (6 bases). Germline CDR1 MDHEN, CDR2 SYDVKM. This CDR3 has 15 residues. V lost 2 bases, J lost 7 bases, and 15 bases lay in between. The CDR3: CASSLDQVLANEQFF. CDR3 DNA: TGTGCCAGCAGTTTAGATCAGGTACTAGCAAATGAGCAGTTCTTC.

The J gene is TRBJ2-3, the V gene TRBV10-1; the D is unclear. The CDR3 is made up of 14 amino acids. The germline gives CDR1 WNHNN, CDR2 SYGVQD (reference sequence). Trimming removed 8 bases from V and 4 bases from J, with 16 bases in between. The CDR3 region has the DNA TGCGCCAGCTCTAGGTCCACGGATTCAGATACGCAGTATTTT. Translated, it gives CASSRSTDSDTQYF.

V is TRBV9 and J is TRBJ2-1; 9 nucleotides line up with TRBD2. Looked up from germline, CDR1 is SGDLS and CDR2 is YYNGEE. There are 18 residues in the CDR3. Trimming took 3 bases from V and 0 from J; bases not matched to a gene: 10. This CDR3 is CASSAKTSGENSYNEQFF. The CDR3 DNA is TGTGCCAGCAGCGCAAAGACTAGCGGAGAAAACTCCTACAATGAGCAGTTCTTC. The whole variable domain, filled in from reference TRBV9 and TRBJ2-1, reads DSGVTQTPKHLITATGQRVTLRCSPRSGDLSVYWYQQSLDQGLQFLIQYYNGEERAKGNILERFSAQQFPDLHSELNLSSLELGDSALYFCASSAKTSGENSYNEQFFGPGTRLTVL.

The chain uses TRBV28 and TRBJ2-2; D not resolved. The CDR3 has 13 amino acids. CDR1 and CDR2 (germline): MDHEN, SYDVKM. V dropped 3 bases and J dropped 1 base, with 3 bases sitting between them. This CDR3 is CASSFKNTGELFF. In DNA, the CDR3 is TGTGCCAGCAGTTTTAAGAACACCGGGGAGCTGTTTTTT.

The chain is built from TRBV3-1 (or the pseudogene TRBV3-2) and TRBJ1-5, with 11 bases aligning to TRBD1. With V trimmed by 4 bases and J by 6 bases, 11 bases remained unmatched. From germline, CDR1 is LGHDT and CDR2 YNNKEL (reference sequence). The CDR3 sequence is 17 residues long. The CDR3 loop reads CASSLSTLGTGGQPQHF. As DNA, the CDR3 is TGTGCCAGCAGCCTCTCGACGCTCGGGACAGGGGGTCAGCCCCAGCATTTT.

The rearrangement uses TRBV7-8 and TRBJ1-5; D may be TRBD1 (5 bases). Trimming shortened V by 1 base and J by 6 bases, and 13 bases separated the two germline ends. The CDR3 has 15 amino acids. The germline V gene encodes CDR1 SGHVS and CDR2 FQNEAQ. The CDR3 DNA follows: TGTGCCAGCAGCTTAGTCCCTTATGACAGTCAGCCCCAGCATTTT. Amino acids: CASSLVPYDSQPQHF.